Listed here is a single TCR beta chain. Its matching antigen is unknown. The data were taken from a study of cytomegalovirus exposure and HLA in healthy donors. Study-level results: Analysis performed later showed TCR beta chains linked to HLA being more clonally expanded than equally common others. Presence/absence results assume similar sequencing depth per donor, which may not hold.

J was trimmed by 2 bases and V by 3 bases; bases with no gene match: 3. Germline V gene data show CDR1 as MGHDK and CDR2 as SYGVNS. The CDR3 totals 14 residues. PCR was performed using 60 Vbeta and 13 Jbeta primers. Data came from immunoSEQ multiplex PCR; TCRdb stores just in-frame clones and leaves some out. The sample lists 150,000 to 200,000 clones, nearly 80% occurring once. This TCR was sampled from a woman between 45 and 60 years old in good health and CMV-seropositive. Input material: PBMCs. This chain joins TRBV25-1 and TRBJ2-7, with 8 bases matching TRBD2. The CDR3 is CASSEAGGAYEQYF. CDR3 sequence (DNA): TGTGCCAGCAGTGAGGCGGGAGGAGCCTACGAGCAGTACTTC.